This T cell receptor beta chain was profiled in a study of T cell repertoires in cytomegalovirus infection. Study overall: Used in the study were CMV epitopes, some recently identified and HLA-C-restricted, others well-studied and HLA-B-restricted.

TCRdb reprocessed the reads with MiXCR, giving one entry per CDR3 protein. This sample carries just over 450,000 distinct CDR3 sequences, about 42% of them seen once, and the ten largest clones take about 45%. Germline V gene sequence: CDR1 ENHRY, CDR2 SYGVKD. V trimming: 5 bases; J trimming: 3 bases; junction bases outside the gene matches: 4. CDR3 length: 15 residues. Of note for this clonotype: The antigen remains undetermined.

This sequence was found in a human donor in good health (CMV status not recorded). Some clones in this sample may be carry-over from other donors' samples. V gene TRBV10-3 combines with J gene TRBJ2-7; 13 bases match TRBD2. The starting material was cultured PBMCs, obtained from culture after CMV antigen stimulation. This chain's CDR3 is CAISTGLAGVYEQYF. CDR3 nucleotides: TGTGCCATCAGTACCGGACTAGCGGGAGTCTACGAGCAGTACTTC.